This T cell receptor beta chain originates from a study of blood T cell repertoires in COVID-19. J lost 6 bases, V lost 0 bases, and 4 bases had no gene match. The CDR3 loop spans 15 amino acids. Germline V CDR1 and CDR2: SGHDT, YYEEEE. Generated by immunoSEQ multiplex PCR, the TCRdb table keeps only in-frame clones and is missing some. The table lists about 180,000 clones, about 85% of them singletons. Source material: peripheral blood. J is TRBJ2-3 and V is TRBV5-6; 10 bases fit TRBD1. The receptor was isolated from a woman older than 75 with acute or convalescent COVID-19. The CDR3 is CASSLGQGAIDTQYF. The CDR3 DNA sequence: TGTGCCAGCAGCTTGGGACAGGGGGCTATTGATACGCAGTATTTT.